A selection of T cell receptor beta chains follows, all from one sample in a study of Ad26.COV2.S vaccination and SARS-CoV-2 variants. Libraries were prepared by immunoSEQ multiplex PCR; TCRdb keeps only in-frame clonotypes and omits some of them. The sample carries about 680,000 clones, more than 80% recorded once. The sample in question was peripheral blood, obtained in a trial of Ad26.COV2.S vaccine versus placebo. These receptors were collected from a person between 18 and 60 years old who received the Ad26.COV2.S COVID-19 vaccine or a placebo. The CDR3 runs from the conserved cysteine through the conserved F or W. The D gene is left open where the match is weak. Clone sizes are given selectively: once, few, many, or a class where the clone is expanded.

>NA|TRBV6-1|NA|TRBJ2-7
CASSEGAVAGPRQYF
TGTGCCAGCAGTGAGGGAGCGGTGGCTGGGCCACGGCAGTACTTC
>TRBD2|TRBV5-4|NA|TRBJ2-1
CASSGSGTTYNEQFF
TGTGCCAGCAGCGGTAGCGGGACCACCTACAATGAGCAGTTCTTC
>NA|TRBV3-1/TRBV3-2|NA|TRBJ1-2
CASTSGAGYTF
TGTGCCAGCACCTCAGGGGCTGGCTACACCTTC
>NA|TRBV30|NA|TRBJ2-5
CAWSRDPKTQYF
TGTGCCTGGAGTAGGGACCCGAAGACCCAGTACTTC
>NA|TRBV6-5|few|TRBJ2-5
CASRPGGPGETQYF
TGTGCCAGCAGACCAGGAGGGCCGGGAGAGACCCAGTACTTC
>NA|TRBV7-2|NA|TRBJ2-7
CASSLSGYSYEQYF
TGTGCCAGCAGCTTAAGCGGGTACTCCTACGAGCAGTACTTC
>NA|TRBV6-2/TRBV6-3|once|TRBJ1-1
CASSYYRALEAFF
TGTGCCAGCAGTTACTACCGGGCCCTTGAAGCTTTCTTT
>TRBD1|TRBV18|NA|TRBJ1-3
CASSGTGSGNTIYF
TGTGCCAGCTCCGGGACAGGCTCTGGAAACACCATATATTTT
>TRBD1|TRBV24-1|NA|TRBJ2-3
CATSDPRGQISTDTQYF
TGTGCCACCAGTGACCCTCGGGGACAGATTAGCACAGATACGCAGTATTTT
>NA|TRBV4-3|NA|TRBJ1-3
CASSSHSGAVGNTIYF
TGCGCCAGCAGCTCACATTCAGGGGCGGTTGGAAACACCATATATTTT
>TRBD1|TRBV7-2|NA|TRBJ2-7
CASSLSDGDRGTYEQYF
TGTGCCAGCAGCTTAAGTGACGGGGACAGGGGAACCTACGAGCAGTACTTC
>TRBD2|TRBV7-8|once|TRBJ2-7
CASSPPGGTINEQYF
TGTGCCAGCAGCCCGCCGGGGGGAACTATTAACGAGCAGTACTTC
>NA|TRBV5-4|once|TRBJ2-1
CASSPADGILNEQFF
TGTGCCAGCAGCCCCGCGGACGGAATACTCAATGAGCAGTTCTTC
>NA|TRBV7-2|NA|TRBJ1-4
CASRRAPSANEKLFF
TGTGCCAGCAGGCGGGCCCCAAGTGCCAATGAAAAACTGTTTTTT
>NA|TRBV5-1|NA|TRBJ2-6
CASSSPDSVSGANVLTF
TGCGCCAGCAGCTCGCCCGACTCCGTATCTGGGGCCAACGTCCTGACTTTC
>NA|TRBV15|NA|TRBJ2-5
CATSRDPGQETQYF
TGTGCCACCAGCAGAGATCCAGGTCAAGAGACCCAGTACTTC
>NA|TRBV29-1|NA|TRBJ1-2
CSVGRPSMGLGYTF
TGCAGCGTTGGGCGCCCTTCTATGGGGCTTGGCTACACCTTC
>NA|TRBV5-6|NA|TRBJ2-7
CASSLGRAYEQYF
TGTGCCAGCAGCTTGGGAAGGGCCTACGAGCAGTACTTC
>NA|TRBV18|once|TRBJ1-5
CASSGTLDQPQHF
TGTGCCAGCTCCGGGACCCTTGATCAGCCCCAGCATTTT
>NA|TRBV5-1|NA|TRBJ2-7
CASSLTQGGPYEQYF
TGCGCCAGCAGCTTGACGCAGGGGGGACCCTACGAGCAGTACTTC
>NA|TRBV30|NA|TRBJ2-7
CAWSDERYSYEQYF
TGTGCCTGGAGTGATGAGCGGTACTCCTACGAGCAGTACTTC
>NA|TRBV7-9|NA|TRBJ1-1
CASSPGSGAFF
TGTGCCAGCAGCCCTGGATCGGGAGCTTTCTTT
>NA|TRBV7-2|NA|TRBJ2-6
CASSLGTGANVLTF
TGTGCCAGCAGCTTAGGGACTGGGGCCAACGTCCTGACTTTC
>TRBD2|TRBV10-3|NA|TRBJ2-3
CAISAAVSGGASDTQYF
TGTGCCATCAGTGCTGCGGTTAGCGGGGGGGCCTCAGATACGCAGTATTTT
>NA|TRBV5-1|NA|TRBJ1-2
CASTDGSDYGYTF
TGCGCCAGCACGGACGGAAGTGACTATGGCTACACCTTC
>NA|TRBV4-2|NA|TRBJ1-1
CASSHTPDPILF
TGTGCCAGCAGCCATACACCCGACCCAATCCTCTTT
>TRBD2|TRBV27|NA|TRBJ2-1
CASSLRRREGEQFF
TGTGCCAGCAGTTTAAGGCGGCGGGAGGGGGAGCAGTTCTTC
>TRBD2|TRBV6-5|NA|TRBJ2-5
CATRTSGSETQYF
TGTGCCACAAGGACTAGCGGGAGCGAGACCCAGTACTTC
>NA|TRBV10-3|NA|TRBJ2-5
CAISLGQQETQYF
TGTGCCATCAGCCTCGGACAACAAGAGACCCAGTACTTC
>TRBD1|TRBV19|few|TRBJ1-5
CASSFQLRQGMGQPQHF
TGTGCCAGTAGTTTCCAGTTGAGACAGGGAATGGGGCAGCCCCAGCATTTT
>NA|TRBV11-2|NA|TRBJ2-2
CASSLVRGGELFF
TGTGCCAGCAGCTTAGTACGTGGCGGGGAGCTGTTTTTT
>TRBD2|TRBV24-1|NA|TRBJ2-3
CATSQAGGRADTQYF
TGTGCCACCAGTCAGGCGGGAGGTAGGGCAGATACGCAGTATTTT
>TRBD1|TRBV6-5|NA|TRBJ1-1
CASSSHAGGTEAFF
TGTGCCAGCAGTAGCCACGCAGGGGGCACTGAAGCTTTCTTT
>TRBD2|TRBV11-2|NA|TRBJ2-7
CASSLVGREPDEQYF
TGTGCCAGCAGCTTAGTAGGGCGGGAGCCCGACGAGCAGTACTTC
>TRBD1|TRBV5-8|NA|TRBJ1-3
CASSPGTGPGNTIYF
TGTGCCAGCAGCCCCGGGACAGGGCCTGGAAACACCATATATTTT
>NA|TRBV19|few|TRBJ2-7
CASSTGTWSRGQYF
TGTGCCAGTAGTACGGGGACATGGAGTCGTGGGCAGTACTTC
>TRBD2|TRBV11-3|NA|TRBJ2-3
CASSLDSGGLMDTQYF
TGTGCCAGCAGCTTAGATAGCGGGGGCCTTATGGATACGCAGTATTTT
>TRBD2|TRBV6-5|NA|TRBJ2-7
CASSYGGGEYEQYF
TGTGCCAGCAGTTACGGCGGGGGGGAATACGAGCAGTACTTC
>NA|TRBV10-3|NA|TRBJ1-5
CAISEEAGNNQPQHF
TGTGCCATCAGTGAGGAGGCAGGGAACAATCAGCCCCAGCATTTT
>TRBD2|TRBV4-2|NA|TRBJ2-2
CASQRTRANTGELFF
TGTGCCAGCCAACGGACTAGGGCGAACACCGGGGAGCTGTTTTTT
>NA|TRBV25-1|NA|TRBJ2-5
CASSDTGLGETQYF
TGTGCCAGCAGTGATACAGGGTTAGGGGAGACCCAGTACTTC